The 29 T cell receptor beta chains reported below all come from one sample, sequenced in a study of cytomegalovirus exposure and HLA in healthy donors. Researchers ran the PCR with 60 Vbeta and 13 Jbeta primers. Method: immunoSEQ multiplex PCR; TCRdb's copy keeps in-frame clones and lacks some. The sample carries some 200,000 clones, just under 85% recorded once. The sample consisted of PBMCs. The receptors stem from a woman in her thirties or forties in good health and CMV-seronegative.

This chain uses TRBV4-3 with TRBJ1-2, with 7 bases fitting TRBD1. The V segment lost 5 bases and the J segment 0 bases; nucleotides outside the gene matches: 6. Germline CDR1 is LGHNA and CDR2 is YSLEER. The CDR3 is 15 residues long. DNA of the CDR3: TGCGCCAGCAGCGCCTGGAGGGGGCCTAACTATGGCTACACCTTC. Its translation: CASSAWRGPNYGYTF.

The rearrangement uses TRBV7-9 and TRBJ2-7, with a possible D match to TRBD2 (5 bases). The CDR3 is made up of 14 amino acids. Trimming took off 10 bases at V and 0 bases at J, with 16 bases between the two ends. Germline V CDR1 and CDR2: SEHNR, FQNEAQ (reference sequence). The DNA of the CDR3 is TGTGCCACCGGCGGCGGGTCTTCCTCCTACGAGCAGTACTTC. Amino acids: CATGGGSSSYEQYF.

This chain connects TRBV10-3 to TRBJ1-1; 11 bases map to TRBD1. The CDR3 runs 15 residues. Germline V CDR1 and CDR2: ENHRY, SYGVKD. Unmatched junction bases numbered 3, after V lost 2 bases and J lost 4 bases. CDR3 residues: CAISEGQGAPTEAFF. The CDR3 region has the DNA TGTGCCATCAGTGAGGGACAGGGGGCCCCCACTGAAGCTTTCTTT.

The sample holds one count of this clone. At one end the junction does not follow the germline gene, possibly because of a read error. The chain combines TRBV7-7 with TRBJ2-5, with D perhaps matching TRBD1 (6 bases). This CDR3 is built from 14 residues. The germline gives CDR1 SSHAT, CDR2 FNYEAQ (reference sequence). The CDR3 coding sequence is TGTGCTAGCAGCTTCGGACAGTCCCAAGAGACCCAGTACTTC. Protein: CASSFGQSQETQYF.

The rearrangement links TRBV21-1 to TRBJ2-3; the D segment call TRBD1 is taken from the table without a DNA check. TRBV21-1 is marked as a pseudogene. The CDR3 runs to 15 residues. The CDR3 nucleotides read TGTGCCCTCCACCCGGGACAGGGAAGCGCAGATACGCAGTATTTT. The encoded protein is CALHPGQGSADTQYF.

The chain uses TRBV29-1 and TRBJ2-2; 15 positions agree with TRBD2. This CDR3 spans 17 amino acids. V lost 7 bases, J lost 2 bases, and 8 bases stayed unmatched. Germline CDR1 is SQVTM and CDR2 is ANQGSEA. The CDR3 coding sequence is TGCAGCGCCCTGGGGACTAGCGGGGGGCTAAACACCGGGGAGCTGTTTTTT. Translation gives CSALGTSGGLNTGELFF.

This clone was seen only once. The chain couples TRBV4-1 to TRBJ2-5, with 7 bases identical to TRBD2. With the DNA end fitting TRBJ2-7 better, the J assignment may be wrong. Germline-derived CDR1 and CDR2 are MGHRA and YSYEKL. This CDR3 region has 15 residues. CDR3 residues: CASSQGGGSSYEQYF. The CDR3 nucleotides are TGCGCCAGCAGCCAAGGTGGCGGGAGCTCCTACGAGCAGTACTTC.

The chain links TRBV6-6 to TRBJ1-3, with TRBD1 as a possible D gene (6 bases). Germline-derived CDR1 and CDR2 are MNHNY and SVGAGI (reference sequence). This CDR3 is 15 amino acids long. The V end lost 6 bases, the J end lost 0 bases, and 12 bases lay between the germline ends. Written as DNA, the CDR3 is TGTGCCAGCAGCCCGGACAGAAGCTCTGGAAACACCATATATTTT. Its protein product is CASSPDRSSGNTIYF.

The chain links TRBV9 to TRBJ2-3, with 14 bases aligning to TRBD2. The germline V gene encodes CDR1 SGDLS and CDR2 YYNGEE. The CDR3 runs to 16 residues. The junction had 3 bases not matched to a gene; V was cut back by 3 bases and J by 3 bases. The CDR3 loop is CASSARLAGGTDTQYF. The CDR3 region has the DNA TGTGCCAGCAGCGCCAGACTAGCGGGGGGGACAGATACGCAGTATTTT.

This clone turned up a few times. The chain joins TRBV29-1 to TRBJ1-1; D gene uncertain. The CDR3 loop spans 13 amino acids. V was cut by 6 bases and J by 4 bases, with 15 bases left in between. Germline values: CDR1 SQVTM, CDR2 ANQGSEA. The DNA of the CDR3 is TGCAGCGTGCGGACTCCCAAGACCACTGAAGCTTTCTTT. It specifies CSVRTPKTTEAFF. The full variable domain, completed using reference TRBV29-1 and TRBJ1-1, is SAVISQKPSRDICQRGTSLTIQCQVDSQVTMMFWYRQQPGQSLTLIATANQGSEATYESGFVIDKFPISRPNLTFSTLTVSNMSPEDSSIYLCSVRTPKTTEAFFGQGTRLTVV.

This chain connects TRBV25-1 to TRBJ2-1, with a possible D match to TRBD1 (6 bases). This CDR3 region has 16 residues. V was cut by 6 bases and J by 7 bases, with 22 bases left in between. Germline-derived CDR1 and CDR2 are MGHDK and SYGVNS. The CDR3 DNA sequence: TGTGCCAGCAGCGCCAGGGGCGATAGTTATGGGAATGAGCAGTTCTTC. It codes for CASSARGDSYGNEQFF.

This sequence joins TRBV30 and TRBJ1-3; D not resolved. Germline lookup yields CDR1 GTSNPN and CDR2 SVGIG (reference sequence). V gave up 0 bases and J gave up 7 bases, with 7 bases separating them. The CDR3 length is 12 residues. For the CDR3, the DNA is TGTGCCTGGAGTGTATTATTGAACACCATATATTTT. Translation gives CAWSVLLNTIYF.

The J gene is TRBJ1-5, the V gene TRBV19; no clear D gene. Germline assignment: CDR1 LNHDA and CDR2 SQIVND (reference sequence). The CDR3 extends over 16 amino acids. The V and J ends lost 1 base and 0 bases respectively, with 10 bases between them. The CDR3 nucleotides read TGTGCCAGTAGTATAGCCTGGCAGTATAGCAATCAGCCCCAGCATTTT. Protein: CASSIAWQYSNQPQHF.

As regards this clone: This CDR3 is also generated by other DNA sequences in the sample. This rearrangement joins TRBV13 to TRBJ2-7; a weak D match, TRBD1 (6 bases). V lost 10 bases, J lost 6 bases, and 16 bases lay in between. This CDR3 is 12 amino acids long. The germline gives CDR1 PRHDT, CDR2 FYEKMQ (reference sequence). The CDR3, as DNA: TGTGCCACCTCGGACAGCTTCAGCGAGCAGTACTTC. The encoded protein is CATSDSFSEQYF.

V and J are TRBV11-3 and TRBJ2-7; D might be TRBD1 (6 bases). The germline V gene encodes CDR1 SGHNT and CDR2 YENEEA. V lost 1 base and J 7 bases, leaving 23 bases between the germline ends. The CDR3 runs 17 residues. This CDR3 reads CASSLVSGFGQPGEQYF. The CDR3 bases are TGTGCCAGCAGCTTAGTAAGTGGGTTTGGACAGCCCGGGGAGCAGTACTTC.

The V gene is TRBV19, the J gene TRBJ2-1; 10 bases align to TRBD2. Germline trimming cut 4 bases from V and 6 bases from J; bases unmatched to any gene: 9. Germline values: CDR1 LNHDA, CDR2 SQIVND (reference sequence). The CDR3 consists of 16 residues. The CDR3 DNA is TGTGCCAGTAGTAGTACTAGCGGGGTTGGGGGCAATGAGCAGTTCTTC. Its translation is CASSSTSGVGGNEQFF.

The rearrangement links TRBV6-1 to TRBJ2-3, with D maybe TRBD1 (5 bases). Germline CDR1 and CDR2: MNHNS and SASEGT. The CDR3 covers 15 residues. Trimming left V 6 bases short and J 4 bases short, with 17 bases between. The CDR3 DNA follows: TGTGCCAGCAGGGGGCAACCCCCTCGCGCAGATACGCAGTATTTT. It codes for CASRGQPPRADTQYF.

The rearrangement joins TRBV4-2 to TRBJ2-1; the D gene is possibly TRBD1 (5 bases). This CDR3 is 12 amino acids long. The germline V gene encodes CDR1 LGHNA and CDR2 YNFKEQ. Trimming pared 5 bases from V and 7 bases from J, leaving 9 bases between. The CDR3, as DNA: TGTGCCAGCAGCGGCGCAGGGAATGAGCAGTTCTTC. Its protein is CASSGAGNEQFF.

CDR3 bases: TGTGCCAGCAGTGGGTTGGGGGGGAAAGCTTTCTTT. Amino acid sequence: CASSGLGGKAFF. V is TRBV28 and J is TRBJ1-1; D possibly corresponds to TRBD1 (5 bases). Trimming stripped 5 bases from V and 9 bases from J, with 13 bases between. The CDR3 extends over 12 amino acids. Germline-derived CDR1 and CDR2 are MDHEN and SYDVKM.

CDR3 region: CASSLEAGGPGPETQYF. The DNA of the CDR3 is TGTGCCAGCAGCTTAGAAGCGGGGGGGCCGGGGCCAGAGACCCAGTACTTC. The rearrangement uses TRBV13 and TRBJ2-5; 10 bases map to TRBD2. Germline CDR1 is PRHDT and CDR2 is FYEKMQ (reference sequence). CDR3 length: 17 residues. V lost 1 base and J lost 4; bases outside the gene matches: 9.

This chain joins TRBV19 and TRBJ1-4, with 7 positions matching TRBD1. The CDR3 contains 17 residues. Germline CDR1 is LNHDA and CDR2 is SQIVND (reference sequence). The junction had 11 bases not matched to a gene; V was cut back by 3 bases and J by 4 bases. This CDR3 is CASSIDPTGTGNEKLFF. The CDR3 nucleotides read TGTGCCAGTAGTATCGACCCGACAGGGACCGGTAATGAAAAACTGTTTTTT.

The V and J genes are TRBV5-4 and TRBJ2-7; a weak D match, TRBD2 (6 bases). V gave up 3 bases and J gave up 6 bases, with 19 bases separating them. Germline V lookup: CDR1 SGHNT, CDR2 YYREEE (reference sequence). There are 15 residues in the CDR3. The CDR3 sequence: CASSSKGLPDGEQYF. CDR3 nucleotide sequence: TGTGCCAGCAGCTCAAAGGGACTGCCTGACGGCGAGCAGTACTTC.

This chain joins TRBV5-6 and TRBJ2-2, with D tentatively TRBD2 (6 bases). Trimming shortened V by 6 bases and J by 5 bases, and 29 bases separated the two germline ends. The CDR3 totals 19 residues. Germline assignment: CDR1 SGHDT and CDR2 YYEEEE. CDR3 DNA sequence: TGTGCCAGCAACTCGGACCCCTGGCTGCGGGGATGGGATACCGGGGAGCTGTTTTTT. Its protein product is CASNSDPWLRGWDTGELFF.

This rearrangement joins TRBV14 to TRBJ1-2; tentatively, D is TRBD1 (5 bases). Germline assignment: CDR1 SGHDN and CDR2 FVKESK. Trimming removed 4 bases from V and 7 bases from J, with 22 bases in between. This CDR3 is 16 amino acids long. The CDR3 DNA is TGTGCCAGCAGCCGAGAATCTCCGGGCAGGGAGGGTGGCTACACCTTC. This codes for CASSRESPGREGGYTF.

The chain is built from TRBV2 and TRBJ1-5, with TRBD1 identical over 8 bases. The CDR3 consists of 14 residues. Trimming at V came to 10 bases and at J to 7 bases, leaving 12 bases not matched to a gene. From germline, CDR1 is SNHLY and CDR2 FYNNEI. The CDR3 here is CATVSGQARQPQHF. The DNA of the CDR3 is TGTGCCACCGTCTCGGGACAGGCCAGGCAGCCCCAGCATTTT. The whole variable domain, filled in from reference TRBV2 and TRBJ1-5, reads EPEVTQTPSHQVTQMGQEVILRCVPISNHLYFYWYRQILGQKVEFLVSFYNNEISEKSEIFDDQFSVERPDGSNFTLKIRSTKLEDSAMYFCATVSGQARQPQHFGDGTRLSIL.

This clone was counted between two and nine times. V gene TRBV10-3 combines with J gene TRBJ2-5, with TRBD1 matching over 8 bases. CDR1 and CDR2 from the germline V gene are ENHRY and SYGVKD. There are 12 residues in the CDR3. Trimming cost V 7 bases and J 5 bases; bases outside gene matches: 3. CDR3 nucleotides: TGTGCCATCAATGGACAGGGTGAGACCCAGTACTTC. Amino acids: CAINGQGETQYF.

The chain is built from TRBV7-3 and TRBJ2-7, with 7 bases aligning to TRBD2. This CDR3 comprises 15 residues. The germline V gene has CDR1 SGHTA and CDR2 FQGTGA. Losses at the gene ends were 0 bases for V and 1 base for J; bases not matched to a gene: 3. CDR3 loop: CASSLTAGRSYEQYF. CDR3 coding DNA: TGTGCCAGCAGCTTAACAGCGGGGAGATCCTACGAGCAGTACTTC.

The chain carries TRBV19 and TRBJ1-4; D uncertain. Germline V gene data show CDR1 as LNHDA and CDR2 as SQIVND (reference sequence). This CDR3 has 15 amino acids. V shed 5 bases and J shed 6 bases, with 16 bases lying between them. The CDR3 DNA is TGTGCCAGTAGTTTTCGACATATGTTAGATGAAAAACTGTTTTTT. Protein product: CASSFRHMLDEKLFF.

The chain links TRBV14 to TRBJ2-3; a weak D match, TRBD1 (5 bases). The CDR3 loop spans 14 amino acids. CDR1 SGHDN and CDR2 FVKESK come from the germline V gene. V was cut by 4 bases and J by 8 bases, with 16 bases left in between. The chain's CDR3 is CASSLQGSFGTQYF. The CDR3 region has the DNA TGTGCCAGCAGCCTCCAGGGAAGCTTCGGTACGCAGTATTTT.